The present TCR beta chain was sequenced within a study of glioma-infiltrating T cells. Amplification of TCR alpha and beta CDR3 regions from RNA used iRepertoire nested multiplex PCR. TCRdb re-called the multiplex PCR reads through MiXCR, storing one row per CDR3 protein. This sample yields about 94,000 distinct CDR3 sequences, of which 20% to 25% are seen a single time; about 6.6% belongs to the top ten. There are 14 residues in the CDR3. V trimming: 5 bases; J trimming: 7 bases; junction bases outside the gene matches: 7. Germline-derived CDR1 and CDR2 are MNHEY and SMNVEV (reference sequence). Many counts were recorded for this clonotype.

The chain recombines TRBV27 with TRBJ1-5; 8 nucleotides align to TRBD1. The clonotype originates from a human donor with low-grade glioma or glioblastoma, undergoing nonglioma brain surgery, or in good health (not recorded which). Sequencing input: glioma tissue, nonneoplastic brain tissue, or PBMCs (not recorded which). The CDR3 nucleotides read TGTGCCAGCAGTATGCAGGGGGCAGGACAGCCCCAGCATTTT. This encodes CASSMQGAGQPQHF.